The present T cell receptor beta chain was sequenced within a study of identical twins. Study-level results: Twins showed weaker excess sharing in their beta out-of-frame sequences.

This clonotype was seen ten or more times. What it binds is unknown. No donor was unhealthy or non-Caucasian. Unique molecular identifiers were present on cDNA, and template switching added a universal primer site. TCRdb ran MiXCR on the 5' RACE reads and lists one entry per CDR3 protein. The sample lists 500,000 to 650,000 distinct CDR3 sequences; about 7.6% were seen once. The CDR3 totals 14 residues. With V trimmed by 7 bases and J by 3 bases, 6 bases remained unmatched. The same sample was also used in a study of yellow fever vaccine responses in identical twins. That study reports: After vaccination, twins' T cell response reportedly seemed partly convergent, partly personalized.

This chain joins TRBV12-3 or TRBV12-4 and TRBJ2-1, with 7 bases identical to TRBD2. This sequence was found in a woman aged 18-35 years in good health. The sequenced material came from PBMCs. CDR3 in amino acids: CASIPGGGYNEQFF. Here the CDR3 DNA reads TGTGCCAGCATTCCAGGCGGGGGCTACAATGAGCAGTTCTTC.